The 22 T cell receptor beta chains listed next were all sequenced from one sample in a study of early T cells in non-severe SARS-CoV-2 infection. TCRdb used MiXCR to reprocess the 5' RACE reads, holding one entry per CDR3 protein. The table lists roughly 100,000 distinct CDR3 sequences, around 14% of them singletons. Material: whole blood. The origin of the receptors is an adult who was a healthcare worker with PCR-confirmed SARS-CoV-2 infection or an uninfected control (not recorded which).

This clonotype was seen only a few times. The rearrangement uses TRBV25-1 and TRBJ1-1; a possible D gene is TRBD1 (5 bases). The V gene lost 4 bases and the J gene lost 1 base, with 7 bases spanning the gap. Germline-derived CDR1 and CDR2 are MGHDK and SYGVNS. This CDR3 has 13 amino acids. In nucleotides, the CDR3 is TGTGCCAGCAGTGGGGGCTGGAACACTGAAGCTTTCTTT. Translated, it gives CASSGGWNTEAFF.

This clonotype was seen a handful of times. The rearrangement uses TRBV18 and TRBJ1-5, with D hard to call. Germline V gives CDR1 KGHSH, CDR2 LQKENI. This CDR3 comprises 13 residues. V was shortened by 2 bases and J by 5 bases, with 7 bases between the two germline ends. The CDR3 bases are TGTGCCAGCTCACCAACGTCCGATCAGCCCCAGCATTTT. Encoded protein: CASSPTSDQPQHF.

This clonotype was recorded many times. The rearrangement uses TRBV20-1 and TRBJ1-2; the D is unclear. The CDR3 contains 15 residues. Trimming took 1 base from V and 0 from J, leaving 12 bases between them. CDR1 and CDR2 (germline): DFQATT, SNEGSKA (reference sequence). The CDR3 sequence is CSARAEDGPNYGYTF. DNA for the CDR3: TGCAGTGCTAGAGCTGAGGACGGTCCTAACTATGGCTACACCTTC.

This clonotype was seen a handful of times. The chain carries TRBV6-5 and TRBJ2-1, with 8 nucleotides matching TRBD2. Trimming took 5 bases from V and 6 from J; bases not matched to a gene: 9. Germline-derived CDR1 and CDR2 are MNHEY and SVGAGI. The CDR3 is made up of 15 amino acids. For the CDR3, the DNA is TGTGCCAGCAGTAATGCGGGACTAGGGTCCAATGAGCAGTTCTTC. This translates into CASSNAGLGSNEQFF.

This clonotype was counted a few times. The CDR3 bases are TGTGCCAGCAGTCCTAGCCGGACTAGCAGAGAGACCCAGTACTTC. Translating it yields CASSPSRTSRETQYF. The chain links TRBV28 to TRBJ2-5; 8 bases are shared with TRBD2. Germline CDR1 and CDR2: MDHEN and SYDVKM. Germline trimming cut 5 bases from V and 4 bases from J; bases unmatched to any gene: 9. This CDR3 is 15 amino acids long. The full variable domain, rest sourced from reference TRBV28 and TRBJ2-5, is DVKVTQSSRYLVKRTGEKVFLECVQDMDHENMFWYRQDPGLGLRLIYFSYDVKMKEKGDIPEGYSVSREKKERFSLILESASTNQTSMYLCASSPSRTSRETQYFGPGTRLLVL.

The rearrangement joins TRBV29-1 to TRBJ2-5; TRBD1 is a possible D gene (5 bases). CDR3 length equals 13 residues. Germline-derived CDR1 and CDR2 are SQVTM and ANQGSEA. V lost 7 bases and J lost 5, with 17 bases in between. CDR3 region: CSEDRIPDETQYF. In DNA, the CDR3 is TGCAGCGAAGACAGAATTCCCGACGAGACCCAGTACTTC.

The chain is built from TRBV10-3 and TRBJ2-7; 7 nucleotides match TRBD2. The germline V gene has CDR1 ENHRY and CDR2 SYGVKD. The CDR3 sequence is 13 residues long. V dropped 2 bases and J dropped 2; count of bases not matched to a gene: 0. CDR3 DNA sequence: TGTGCCATCAGTGAGGGACTAGCCTACGAGCAGTACTTC. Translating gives CAISEGLAYEQYF.

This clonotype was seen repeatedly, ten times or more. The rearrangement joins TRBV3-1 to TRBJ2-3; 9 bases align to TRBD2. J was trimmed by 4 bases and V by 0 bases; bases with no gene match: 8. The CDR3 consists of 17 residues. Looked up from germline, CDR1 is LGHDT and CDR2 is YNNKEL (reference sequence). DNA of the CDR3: TGTGCCAGCAGCCAAGACCTAGCGGGGAATGGGGCAGATACGCAGTATTTT. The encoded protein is CASSQDLAGNGADTQYF.

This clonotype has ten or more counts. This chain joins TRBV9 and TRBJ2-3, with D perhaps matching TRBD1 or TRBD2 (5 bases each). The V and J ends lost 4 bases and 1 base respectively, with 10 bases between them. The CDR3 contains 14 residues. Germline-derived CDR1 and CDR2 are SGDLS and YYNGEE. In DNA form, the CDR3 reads TGTGCCAGCAGCAGAGGGGAAGGCACAGATACGCAGTATTTT. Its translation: CASSRGEGTDTQYF.

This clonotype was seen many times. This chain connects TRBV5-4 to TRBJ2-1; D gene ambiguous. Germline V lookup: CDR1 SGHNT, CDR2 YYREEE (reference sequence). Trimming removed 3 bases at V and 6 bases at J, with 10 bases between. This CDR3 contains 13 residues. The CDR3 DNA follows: TGTGCCAGCAGCTCACCGGTAATCAATGAGCAGTTCTTC. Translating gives CASSSPVINEQFF.

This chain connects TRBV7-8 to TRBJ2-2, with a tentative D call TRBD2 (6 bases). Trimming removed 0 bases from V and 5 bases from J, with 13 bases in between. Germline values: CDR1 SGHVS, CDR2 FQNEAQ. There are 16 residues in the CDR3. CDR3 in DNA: TGTGCCAGCAGCTTAGCTGGTGGGGCGGGAACCGGGGAGCTGTTTTTT. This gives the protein CASSLAGGAGTGELFF.

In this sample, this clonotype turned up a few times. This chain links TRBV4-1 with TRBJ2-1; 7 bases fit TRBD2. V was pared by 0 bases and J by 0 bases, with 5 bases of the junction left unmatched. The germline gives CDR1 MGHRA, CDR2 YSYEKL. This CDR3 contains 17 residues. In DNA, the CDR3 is TGCGCCAGCAGCCAAGATGGAGGCGGGGGCTCCTACAATGAGCAGTTCTTC. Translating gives CASSQDGGGGSYNEQFF.

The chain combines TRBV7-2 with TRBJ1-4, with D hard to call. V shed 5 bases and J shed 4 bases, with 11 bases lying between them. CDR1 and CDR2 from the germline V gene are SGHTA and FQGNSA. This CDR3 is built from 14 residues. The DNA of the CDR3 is TGTGCCAGCAGCCGGACGGGGTTTAATGAAAAACTGTTTTTT. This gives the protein CASSRTGFNEKLFF.

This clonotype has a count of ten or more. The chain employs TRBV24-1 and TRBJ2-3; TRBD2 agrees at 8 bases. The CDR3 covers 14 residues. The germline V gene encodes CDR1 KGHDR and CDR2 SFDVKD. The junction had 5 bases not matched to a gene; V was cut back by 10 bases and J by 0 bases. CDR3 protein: CATDERGSTDTQYF. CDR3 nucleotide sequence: TGTGCCACGGATGAGCGGGGGAGCACAGATACGCAGTATTTT.

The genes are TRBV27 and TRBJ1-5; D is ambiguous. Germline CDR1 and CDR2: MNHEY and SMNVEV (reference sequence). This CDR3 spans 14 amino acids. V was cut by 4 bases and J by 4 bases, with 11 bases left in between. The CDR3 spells CASSSRRNNQPQHF. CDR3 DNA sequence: TGTGCCAGCAGTTCTAGACGGAATAATCAGCCCCAGCATTTT.

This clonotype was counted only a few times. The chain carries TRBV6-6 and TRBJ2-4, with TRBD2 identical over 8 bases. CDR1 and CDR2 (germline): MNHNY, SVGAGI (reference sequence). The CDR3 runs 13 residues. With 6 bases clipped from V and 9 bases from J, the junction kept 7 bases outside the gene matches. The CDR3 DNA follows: TGTGCCAGCAGCCACGGGACTAGTCGCATTCAGTACTTC. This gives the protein CASSHGTSRIQYF.

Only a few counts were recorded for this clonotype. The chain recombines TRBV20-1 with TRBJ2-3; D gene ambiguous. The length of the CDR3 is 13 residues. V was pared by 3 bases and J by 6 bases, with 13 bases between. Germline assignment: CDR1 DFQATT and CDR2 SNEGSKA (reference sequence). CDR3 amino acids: CSAREWVLDTQYF. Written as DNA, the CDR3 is TGCAGTGCTAGGGAATGGGTACTGGATACGCAGTATTTT.

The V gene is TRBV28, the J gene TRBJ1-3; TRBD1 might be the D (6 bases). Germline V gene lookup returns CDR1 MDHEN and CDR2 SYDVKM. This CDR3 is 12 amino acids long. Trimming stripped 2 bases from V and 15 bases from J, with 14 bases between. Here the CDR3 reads CASSLTGQPEYF. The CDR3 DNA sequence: TGTGCCAGCAGTTTAACAGGACAGCCGGAATATTTT.

For the CDR3, the DNA is TGTGCCAGCAGCTTAAACGTGAACACTGAAGCTTTCTTT. This translates into CASSLNVNTEAFF. This chain uses TRBV7-9 with TRBJ1-1; no clear D. The CDR3 spans 13 residues. Trimming pared 2 bases from V and 0 bases from J, leaving 4 bases between. Germline V gene sequence: CDR1 SEHNR, CDR2 FQNEAQ (reference sequence).

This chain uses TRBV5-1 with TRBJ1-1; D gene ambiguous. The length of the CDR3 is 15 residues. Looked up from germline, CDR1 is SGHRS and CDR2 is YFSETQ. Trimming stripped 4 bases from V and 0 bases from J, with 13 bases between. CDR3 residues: CASSEHLRMNTEAFF. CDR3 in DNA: TGCGCCAGCAGCGAGCACCTTAGGATGAACACTGAAGCTTTCTTT.

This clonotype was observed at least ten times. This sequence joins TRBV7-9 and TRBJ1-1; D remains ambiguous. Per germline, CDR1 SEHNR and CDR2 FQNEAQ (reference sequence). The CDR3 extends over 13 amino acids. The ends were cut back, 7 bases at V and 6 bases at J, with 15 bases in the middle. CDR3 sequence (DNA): TGTGCCAGCAACGCGAGAAGGGAGGCTGAAGCTTTCTTT. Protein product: CASNARREAEAFF.

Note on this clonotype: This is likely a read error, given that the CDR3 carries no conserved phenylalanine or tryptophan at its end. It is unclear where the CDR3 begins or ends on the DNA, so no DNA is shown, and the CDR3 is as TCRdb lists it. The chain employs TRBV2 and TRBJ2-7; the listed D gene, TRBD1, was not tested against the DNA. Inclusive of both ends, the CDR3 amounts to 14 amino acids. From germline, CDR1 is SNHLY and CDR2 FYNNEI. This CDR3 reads CASSSTGSRSAEYL.